This is a list of T cell receptor beta chains from one sample in a study of blood T cell repertoires in COVID-19. Sequencing used immunoSEQ multiplex PCR; TCRdb keeps in-frame clones, though not all of them. The profile shows about 140,000 clones, just under 90% of them singletons. The sample consisted of peripheral blood. These receptors originate from a woman over 75 with acute or convalescent COVID-19. Both conserved end residues are part of each CDR3. A D gene is named only where the DNA matches it firmly. Part of the rows lack a size; the others show once, few, many or a class for expanded clones.

few,TRBV5-5,TRBD1,TRBJ1-1,TGTGCCAGCAGCTTGGGGCCAGGGGGTGTCACTGAAGCTTTCTTT,CASSLGPGGVTEAFF
-,TRBV2,-,TRBJ1-1,TGTGCCAGCATCACAACAGGGAACACTGAAGCTTTCTTT,CASITTGNTEAFF
-,TRBV3-1/TRBV3-2,-,TRBJ2-7,TGTGCCAGCAGTTCAAGTGAAGCGGGTGGGGAGTACTTC,CASSSSEAGGEYF
-,TRBV11-2,TRBD1,TRBJ1-3,TGTGCCAGCAGCCAGTACAGGGGTAGGGGAAACACCATATATTTT,CASSQYRGRGNTIYF
-,TRBV10-3,TRBD2,TRBJ2-7,TGTGCCATCAGCGCCGGGACTAGCGGCTACGAGCAGTACTTC,CAISAGTSGYEQYF
-,TRBV5-8,-,TRBJ1-2,TGTGCCAGCAGCCCCCAGTACTATGGCTACACCTTC,CASSPQYYGYTF
-,TRBV18,TRBD1,TRBJ1-6,TGTGCCAGCTCCGGGACAGCCATGGACTCACCCCTCCACTTT,CASSGTAMDSPLHF
-,TRBV18,-,TRBJ1-6,TGTGCCAGCTCACCCGCCGCCGGGAGCTCCTATAATTCACCCCTCCACTTT,CASSPAAGSSYNSPLHF
-,TRBV7-2,TRBD1,TRBJ1-2,TGTGCCAGCAGCTCGGACTCCGGGACAGGCGCTAGTAGCTACACCTTC,CASSSDSGTGASSYTF
-,TRBV5-1,TRBD1,TRBJ2-7,TGCGCCAGCAGCCCCCTCCAGGGGGCGGGTGAGCAGTACTTC,CASSPLQGAGEQYF
once,TRBV2,-,TRBJ1-1,TGTGCCAGCAGTCCCCCAAAGACAGTGAACACTGAAGCTTTCTTT,CASSPPKTVNTEAFF
-,TRBV5-8,TRBD1,TRBJ1-3,TGTGCCAGCAGCTCAGGGGGCCGTGGAAACACCATATATTTT,CASSSGGRGNTIYF
-,TRBV5-5,TRBD2,TRBJ2-2,TGTGCCAGCAGCATGGGACTAGCTAACACCGGGGAGCTGTTTTTT,CASSMGLANTGELFF
-,TRBV6-1,-,TRBJ2-1,TGTGCCAGCAGTGAATACGCTAGGTCAAACGATGAGCAGTTCTTC,CASSEYARSNDEQFF
once,TRBV2,TRBD1,TRBJ1-4,TGTGCCAGCCGGGAGGGGGCGCGGGTGTTTTTT,CASREGARVFF
-,TRBV29-1,-,TRBJ1-2,TGCAGCGTTGTATTAGGAGATGGCTATGGCTACACCTTC,CSVVLGDGYGYTF
-,TRBV5-1,-,TRBJ1-1,TGCGCCAGCAGTACGGATCCTGGAGGAAACACTGAAGCTTTCTTT,CASSTDPGGNTEAFF
-,TRBV3-1/TRBV3-2,-,TRBJ1-5,TGTGCCAGCAGCCAAAAAGGCGGTCAGCCCCAGCATTTT,CASSQKGGQPQHF
-,TRBV11-2,TRBD2,TRBJ2-3,TGTGCCAGCAGCTTAGATAGCGGGAGCACAGATACGCAGTATTTT,CASSLDSGSTDTQYF
once,TRBV20-1,TRBD1,TRBJ2-2,TGCAGTGCTAGTGACAGGGCGAACACCGGGGAGCTGTTTTTT,CSASDRANTGELFF
-,TRBV6-5,TRBD1,TRBJ1-1,TGTGCCAGCAGTTACCAGGAGGGACAGAAAGCTTTCTTT,CASSYQEGQKAFF
-,TRBV13,TRBD1,TRBJ1-1,TGTGCCAGCAGCTACAGGGGGAGAGTTGACACTGAAGCTTTCTTT,CASSYRGRVDTEAFF
-,TRBV18,-,TRBJ1-4,TGTGCCAGCTCACCGCCGGTCACTAATGAAAAACTGTTTTTT,CASSPPVTNEKLFF
-,TRBV5-1,TRBD1,TRBJ1-3,TGCGCCAGCGCCCGGGACAGCGCTAGCTCTGGAAACACCATATATTTT,CASARDSASSGNTIYF
-,TRBV6-5,-,TRBJ1-1,TGTGCCAGCAGTTCCGGGAAGGCTGAAGCTTTCTTT,CASSSGKAEAFF
-,TRBV11-3,-,TRBJ2-3,TGTGCCAGCAGCTTAGGGGGAGAAACAGATACGCAGTATTTT,CASSLGGETDTQYF
-,TRBV4-3,TRBD1,TRBJ1-2,TGCGCCAGCAGCCAAGCAGCCGGGACAGCTGACTATGGCTACACCTTC,CASSQAAGTADYGYTF
-,TRBV29-1,-,TRBJ1-5,TGCAGCGTGGGCTATGGGGAGTATAGCAATCAGCCCCAGCATTTT,CSVGYGEYSNQPQHF
-,TRBV23-1,-,TRBJ1-2,TGCGCCAGCAGTCAATCTACCAGGGCTCGCTACACCTTC,CASSQSTRARYTF
once,TRBV6-5,TRBD1,TRBJ2-7,TGTGCCAGCAATAAGTGGGGACAGGGTCACGAGCAGTACTTC,CASNKWGQGHEQYF
-,TRBV6-5,TRBD2,TRBJ2-3,TGTGCCAGCAGTAATAGCGGGGCGCCTCCAGATACGCAGTATTTT,CASSNSGAPPDTQYF
once,TRBV7-6,TRBD1,TRBJ1-2,TGTGCCAGCAGCGCAACAGGGGCCCTGGGATATGGCTACACCTTC,CASSATGALGYGYTF
once,TRBV3-1/TRBV3-2,TRBD1,TRBJ1-2,TGTGCCAGCAGCCGAACAGGGGTGCCCTATGGCTACACCTTC,CASSRTGVPYGYTF
once,TRBV7-2,TRBD2,TRBJ2-3,TGTGCCAGCAGCTCAGGCCAGCGGGGGCCCACAGATACGCAGTATTTT,CASSSGQRGPTDTQYF
-,TRBV6-2/TRBV6-3,-,TRBJ1-5,TGTGCCAGCAGTTACTCGAGGTCAGTTAGCAATCAGCCCCAGCATTTT,CASSYSRSVSNQPQHF
-,TRBV7-8,TRBD1,TRBJ1-4,TGTGCCAGCAGCGTGGGACAGGGAAAGACTAATGAAAAACTGTTTTTT,CASSVGQGKTNEKLFF
-,TRBV6-5,-,TRBJ1-2,TGTGCCAGCAGCCCGTCTTTAGCAGCTAACTATGGCTACACCTTC,CASSPSLAANYGYTF
-,TRBV23-1,-,TRBJ1-1,TGCGCCAGCAGTCGGGGAGGCTTGAACACTGAAGCTTTCTTT,CASSRGGLNTEAFF
-,TRBV5-4,-,TRBJ1-6,TGTGCCAGCAGCTCCGCGGGCTCCTATAATTCACCCCTCCACTTT,CASSSAGSYNSPLHF
-,TRBV7-2,-,TRBJ2-7,TGTGCCAGCAGCCCAGACAGAGGAGAGCAGTACTTC,CASSPDRGEQYF
few,TRBV28,-,TRBJ1-5,TGTGCCAGCAGGTGGTCGAGAAATCAGCCCCAGCATTTT,CASRWSRNQPQHF
-,TRBV7-9,TRBD1,TRBJ1-4,TGTGCCAGCAGCTTAATGGGACAGGGGGGAACGGGAGAAAAACTGTTTTTT,CASSLMGQGGTGEKLFF
-,TRBV4-2,-,TRBJ1-1,TGTGCCAGCAGCCATTCCAGGGGAACGGGCACTGAAGCTTTCTTT,CASSHSRGTGTEAFF
-,TRBV6-5,TRBD1,TRBJ2-7,TGTGCCAGCAGTTACAGGAGACAGGGGTTGGACGAGCAGTACTTC,CASSYRRQGLDEQYF
-,TRBV24-1,-,TRBJ2-1,TGTGCCACCAGTGAAGGTGTGACAGACAATGAGCAGTTCTTC,CATSEGVTDNEQFF